These 2 T cell receptor beta chains were sequenced from one sample in a study of blood T cell repertoires in COVID-19. Repertoires were generated with immunoSEQ multiplex PCR, while TCRdb's copy carries only in-frame clones and drops some. The table has some 180,000 clones, around 76% seen once. The material sequenced was peripheral blood. All receptors derive from a woman aged 45-59 years with active or convalescent COVID-19.

The chain carries TRBV7-2 and TRBJ1-1; D possibly corresponds to TRBD1 (6 bases). Trimming cost V 4 bases and J 3 bases, with 15 bases left between them. The length of the CDR3 is 15 residues. CDR1 is SGHTA and CDR2 is FQGNSA in the germline V gene. In nucleotides, the CDR3 is TGTGCCAGCAGCTCGGACCCCCCAGGGGACACTGAAGCTTTCTTT. Protein sequence: CASSSDPPGDTEAFF.

This clone was seen only a few times. The chain couples TRBV3-1 (or the pseudogene TRBV3-2) to TRBJ2-7, with TRBD2 matching over 8 bases. Germline V gene data show CDR1 as LGHDT and CDR2 as YNNKEL (reference sequence). Unmatched junction bases numbered 9, after V lost 4 bases and J lost 4 bases. The CDR3 covers 15 residues. The CDR3 DNA reads as TGTGCCAGCAGCCTTTCCTCGGGGGGGAAGTACGAGCAGTACTTC. As protein: CASSLSSGGKYEQYF.